This TCR beta chain is from a study of shared clonotypes between healthy human individuals. Across the study: Donor ages ranged 18 to 49 years: two women, a few men.

It was roughly 200 ng DNA, about 30,000 T cell genomes, that sorted-subset replicate PCRs used. Some clones are missing from TCRdb's copy, which holds only in-frame ones; the method was immunoSEQ multiplex PCR. This table has about 770,000 clones, approximately 77% appearing once. The V gene's germline CDR1 is SQVTM and CDR2 ANQGSEA. This CDR3 has 14 amino acids. With V trimmed by 5 bases and J by 4 bases, 6 bases remained unmatched. Material for sequencing was memory CD4+ T cells sorted from blood. Indicated subset: CD45RA-negative fraction. The source is a woman aged 30 to 39 in good health. The gene calls are TRBV29-1 and TRBJ1-3, with TRBD1 matching 9 bases. The CDR3 nucleotides read TGCAGCGTTCAACAGGGGGCGCAAGGAAACACCATATATTTT. This sequence encodes CSVQQGAQGNTIYF.